A selection of T cell receptor beta chains follows, all from one sample in a study of identical twins. Each CDR3 protein is one row after TCRdb ran MiXCR on the 5' RACE reads. The sample yields hundreds of thousands of distinct CDR3 sequences, 8.6% seen once. The same sample was also studied in work on yellow fever vaccine responses in identical twins.

Sequenced: PBMCs. Every receptor here comes from a woman aged 18 to 35 in good health. The CDR3 runs from the conserved cysteine through the conserved F or W. The order of the fields is CDR3 DNA, CDR3 protein, D gene, clone size, V gene, J gene. A D gene is named only where the DNA matches it firmly. The listing skips clone size in some rows; elsewhere it reads once, few, many or a size class.

TGCAGTGCTAGAGATACCACAGGGATTAGCAACACCGGGGAGCTGTTTTTT	CSARDTTGISNTGELFF	NA	few	TRBV20-1	TRBJ2-2
TGTGCCAGTAATACAGGTTGGGGCTACACCTTC	CASNTGWGYTF	NA	many	TRBV28	TRBJ1-2
TGTGCCAGCAGCTCGTTAATCCAGCGGGTTTTATTCACAGATACGCAGTATTTT	CASSSLIQRVLFTDTQYF	NA	NA	TRBV11-1	TRBJ2-3
TGTGCCTGGAGTCCAGGCGGGCCTGAAGCTTTCTTT	CAWSPGGPEAFF	NA	few	TRBV30	TRBJ1-1
TGTGCCAGCAGCACTTCCCCGCAGGGTGTAGTTTCCTACGAGCAGTACTTC	CASSTSPQGVVSYEQYF	NA	few	TRBV7-6	TRBJ2-7
TGCGCCAGCAGCCAAGACGGGACAGGGGGCTCCTACGAGCAGTACTTC	CASSQDGTGGSYEQYF	TRBD1	many	TRBV4-3	TRBJ2-7
TGCGCCAGCAGCCAAGATCGTTCCGGGGGGACGCAGTATTTT	CASSQDRSGGTQYF	TRBD2	few	TRBV4-3	TRBJ2-3
TGCGCCTTAGGGGGGGACTACGAGCAGTACTTC	CALGGDYEQYF	NA	many	TRBV10-1	TRBJ2-7
TGTGCCAGCAGCGAGGCTAGCGGCTCCTACAATGAGCAGTTCTTC	CASSEASGSYNEQFF	TRBD2	many	TRBV9	TRBJ2-1
TGTGCCAGCAGTAAAGGCGGGGGGAGTAGCAATCAGCCCCAGCATTTT	CASSKGGGSSNQPQHF	NA	many	TRBV6-1	TRBJ1-5
TGCGCCAGCAGTGAGAGAACTAGCGGGGGGGCGGACAATGAGCAGTTCTTC	CASSERTSGGADNEQFF	TRBD2	NA	TRBV10-1	TRBJ2-1
TGTGCCAGACTTATAAGGGGAAATTTGCAGTTCTTC	CARLIRGNLQFF	NA	NA	TRBV7-2	TRBJ2-1
TGTGCCAGCAGTTTAACCTACAGCTCTGGGGCCAACGTCCTGACTTTC	CASSLTYSSGANVLTF	NA	once	TRBV12-3/TRBV12-4	TRBJ2-6
TGTGCCACCAGCAGGGGTGGCGGGAGGGGTTCCTACGAGCAGTACTTC	CATSRGGGRGSYEQYF	TRBD2	few	TRBV15	TRBJ2-7
TGTGCCAGCAGCCCGCAGACAGGGGACGAGCAGTACTTC	CASSPQTGDEQYF	TRBD1	many	TRBV11-3	TRBJ2-7